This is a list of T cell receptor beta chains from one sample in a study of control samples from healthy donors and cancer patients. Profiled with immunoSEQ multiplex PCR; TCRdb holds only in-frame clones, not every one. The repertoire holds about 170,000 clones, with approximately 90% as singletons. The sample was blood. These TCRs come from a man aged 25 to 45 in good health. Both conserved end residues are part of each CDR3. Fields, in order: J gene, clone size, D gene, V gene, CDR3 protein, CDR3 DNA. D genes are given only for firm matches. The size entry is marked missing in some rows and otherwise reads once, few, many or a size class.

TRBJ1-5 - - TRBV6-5 CASTSGDNQPQHF TGTGCCAGTACATCCGGGGACAATCAGCCCCAGCATTTT
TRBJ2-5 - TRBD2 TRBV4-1 CATSPAGGQETQYF TGCGCCACTTCGCCAGCGGGGGGCCAAGAGACCCAGTACTTC
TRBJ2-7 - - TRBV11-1 CASKGGPPEQYF TGTGCCAGCAAAGGCGGCCCCCCCGAGCAGTACTTC
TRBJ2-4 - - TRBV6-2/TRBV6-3 CASSYSRQSKNIQYF TGTGCCAGCAGTTACTCGAGACAGAGTAAAAACATTCAGTACTTC
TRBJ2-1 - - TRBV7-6 CASSPPGDPYNEQFF TGTGCCAGCAGCCCTCCGGGTGACCCCTACAATGAGCAGTTCTTC
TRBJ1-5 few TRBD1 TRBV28 CSTGGTANNQPQHF TGTTCCACCGGAGGGACAGCAAACAATCAGCCCCAGCATTTT
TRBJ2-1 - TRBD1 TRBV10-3 CATNRGEGYNEQFF TGTGCCACCAACAGGGGCGAGGGGTACAATGAGCAGTTCTTC
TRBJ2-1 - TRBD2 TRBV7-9 CASSLPPGLGLNEQFF TGTGCCAGCAGCTTACCCCCGGGACTAGGCTTAAATGAGCAGTTCTTC
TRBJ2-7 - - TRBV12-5 CASARDRGWNEQYF TGTGCTAGTGCCAGAGATAGGGGATGGAACGAGCAGTACTTC
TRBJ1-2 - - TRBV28 CASSPSDPYGYTF TGTGCCAGCAGCCCAAGCGACCCCTATGGCTACACCTTC
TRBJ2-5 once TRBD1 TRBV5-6 CASSPPDRDRLLQETQYF TGTGCCAGCAGCCCGCCCGACCGGGACAGGTTGTTACAAGAGACCCAGTACTTC